The T cell receptor (beta chain) described here comes from a study of OX40 agonist ivuxolimab in advanced cancers. The CDR3 is 13 amino acids. V shed 5 bases and J shed 4 bases, with 10 bases lying between them. Germline V gene data show CDR1 as MNHEY and CDR2 as SVGAGI. Sequencing was performed with immunoSEQ multiplex PCR; in TCRdb, only in-frame clones are kept and a portion is missing. The sample yields 50,000 to 80,000 clones, more than 85% seen once. The sample was CD4+ or CD8+ T cells sorted from blood, taken in a trial of the OX40 agonist ivuxolimab. The clonotype comes from an adult with an advanced solid tumor such as melanoma, head and neck, liver or kidney cancer. V is TRBV6-5 and J is TRBJ2-3; no clear D gene. The CDR3 DNA reads as TGTGCCAGCAGTGCCCCGCCGGCAGATACGCAGTATTTT. It codes for CASSAPPADTQYF.